The present entry profiles one TCR beta chain with its context. The record originates from a study of blood T cell repertoires in COVID-19. The overall study: Donors in the United States, Italy and Spain gave samples during acute or convalescent COVID-19.

The V and J ends lost 0 bases and 4 bases, in that order; junction bases with no gene match: 7. This CDR3 is built from 16 residues. Germline V CDR1 and CDR2: MNHEY, SVGAGI. Sequencing used immunoSEQ multiplex PCR; TCRdb keeps in-frame clones, though not all of them. The data show roughly 30,000 clones, almost 85% seen once. Sample: peripheral blood. The gene calls are TRBV6-5 and TRBJ1-1; 8 nucleotides match TRBD1. This receptor was obtained from a man older than 75 with active COVID-19. CDR3 residues: CASSYSFARGPTEAFF. DNA for the CDR3: TGTGCCAGCAGTTACTCTTTCGCCAGGGGGCCCACTGAAGCTTTCTTT.